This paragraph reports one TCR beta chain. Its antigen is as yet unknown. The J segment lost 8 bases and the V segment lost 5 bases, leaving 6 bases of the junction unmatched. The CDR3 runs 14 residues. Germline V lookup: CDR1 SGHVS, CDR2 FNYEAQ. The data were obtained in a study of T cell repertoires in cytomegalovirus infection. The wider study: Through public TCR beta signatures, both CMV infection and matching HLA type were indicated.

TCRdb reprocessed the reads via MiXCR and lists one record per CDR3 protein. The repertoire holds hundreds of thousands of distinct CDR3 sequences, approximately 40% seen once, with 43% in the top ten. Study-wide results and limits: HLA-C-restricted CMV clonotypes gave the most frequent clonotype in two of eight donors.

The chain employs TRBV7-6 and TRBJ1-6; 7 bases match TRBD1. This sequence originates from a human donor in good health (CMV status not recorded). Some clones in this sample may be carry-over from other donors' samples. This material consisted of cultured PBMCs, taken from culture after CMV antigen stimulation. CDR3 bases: TGTGCCAGCAGCCAGGGACAGACGGATTCACCCCTCCACTTT. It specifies CASSQGQTDSPLHF.